A single sample is the source of the 2 T cell receptor beta chains below, sequenced in a study of blood T cell repertoires in COVID-19. Using immunoSEQ multiplex PCR, the repertoire was profiled, and TCRdb retains in-frame clones only, with some absent. The data show around 200,000 clones, around 87% seen once. What was sequenced was peripheral blood. The receptors originated from a man aged 35 to 55 with active or convalescent COVID-19.

With regard to this clone: One end of the junction fails to match germline, which may point to a read error. V usage is TRBV12-3 or TRBV12-4 and J usage is TRBJ2-1; D ambiguous. The CDR3 has 11 residues. The CDR3 loop reads CASSSSNEQFF. The CDR3, as DNA: TGTGCCAGCAGTTCCTCCAATGAGCAGTTCTTC.

The V call is TRBV11-2, the J call TRBJ2-1; 7 nucleotides agree with TRBD1. This CDR3 comprises 15 residues. The germline V gene has CDR1 SGHAT and CDR2 FQNNGV. Trimming took 0 bases from V and 4 from J; bases not matched to a gene: 3. The chain's CDR3 is CASSLEGTAYNEQFF. Written as DNA, the CDR3 is TGTGCCAGCAGCTTAGAAGGGACAGCTTACAATGAGCAGTTCTTC.